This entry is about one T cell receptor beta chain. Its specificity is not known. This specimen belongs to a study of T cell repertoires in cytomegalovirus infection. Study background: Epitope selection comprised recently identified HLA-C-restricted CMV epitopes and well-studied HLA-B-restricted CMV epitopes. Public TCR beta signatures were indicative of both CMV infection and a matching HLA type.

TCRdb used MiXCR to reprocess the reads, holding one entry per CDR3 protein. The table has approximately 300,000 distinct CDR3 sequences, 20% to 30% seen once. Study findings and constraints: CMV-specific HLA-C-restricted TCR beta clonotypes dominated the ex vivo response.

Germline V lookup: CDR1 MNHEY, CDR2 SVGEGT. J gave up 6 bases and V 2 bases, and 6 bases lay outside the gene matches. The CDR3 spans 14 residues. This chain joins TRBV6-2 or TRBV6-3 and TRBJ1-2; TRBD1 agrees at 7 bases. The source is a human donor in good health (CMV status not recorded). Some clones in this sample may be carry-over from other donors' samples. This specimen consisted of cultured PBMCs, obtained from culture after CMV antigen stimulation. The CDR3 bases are TGTGCCAGCAGTTACCCGGACAGGACTCATGGCTACACCTTC. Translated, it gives CASSYPDRTHGYTF.